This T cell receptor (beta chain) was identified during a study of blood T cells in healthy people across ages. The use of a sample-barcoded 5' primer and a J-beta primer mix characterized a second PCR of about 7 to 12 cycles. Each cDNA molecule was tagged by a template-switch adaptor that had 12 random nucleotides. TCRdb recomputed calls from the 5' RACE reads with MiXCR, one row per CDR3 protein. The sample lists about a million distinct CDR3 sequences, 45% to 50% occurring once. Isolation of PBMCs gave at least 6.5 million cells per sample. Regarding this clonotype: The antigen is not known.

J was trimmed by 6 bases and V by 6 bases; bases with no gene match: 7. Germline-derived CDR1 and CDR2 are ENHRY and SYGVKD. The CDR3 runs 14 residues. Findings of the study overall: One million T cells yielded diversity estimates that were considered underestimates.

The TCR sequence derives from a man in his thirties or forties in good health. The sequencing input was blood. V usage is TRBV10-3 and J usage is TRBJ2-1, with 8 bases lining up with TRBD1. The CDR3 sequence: CAIRAGQGGNEQFF. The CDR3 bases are TGTGCCATCAGGGCCGGACAGGGTGGCAATGAGCAGTTCTTC.